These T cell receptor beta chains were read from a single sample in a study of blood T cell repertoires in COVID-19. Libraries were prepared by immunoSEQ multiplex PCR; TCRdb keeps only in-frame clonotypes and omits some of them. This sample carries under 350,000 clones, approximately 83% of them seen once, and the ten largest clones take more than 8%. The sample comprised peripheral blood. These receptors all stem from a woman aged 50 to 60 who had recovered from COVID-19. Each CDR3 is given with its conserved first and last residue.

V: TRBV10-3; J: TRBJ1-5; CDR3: CAIRGQDLRQPQHF
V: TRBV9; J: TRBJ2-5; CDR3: CASSVGGTTQETQYF
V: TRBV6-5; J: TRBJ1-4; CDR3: CASSLTGLREKLFF
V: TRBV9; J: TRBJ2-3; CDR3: CASSGGEDTQYF
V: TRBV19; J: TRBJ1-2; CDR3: CASSDPGGATSNYTF
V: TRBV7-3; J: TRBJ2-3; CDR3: CASSSAGVADTQYF
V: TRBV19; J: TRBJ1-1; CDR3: CASSGQRNTEAFF
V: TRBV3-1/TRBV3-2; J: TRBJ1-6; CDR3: CASSQDQGNSPLHF
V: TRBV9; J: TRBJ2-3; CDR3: CASSAGPPGSTDTQYF
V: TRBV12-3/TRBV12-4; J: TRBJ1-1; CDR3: CASSKTGNTEAFF
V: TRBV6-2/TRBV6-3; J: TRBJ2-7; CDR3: CASSYRASGPYEQYF
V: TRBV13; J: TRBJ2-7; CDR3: CASSFNRGSEQYF
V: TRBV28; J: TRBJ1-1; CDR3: CASSSPTGVTTEAFF
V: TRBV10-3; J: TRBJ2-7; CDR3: CAIKRQGAFEQYF
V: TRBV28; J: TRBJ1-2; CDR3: CASSLGGYNYGYTF
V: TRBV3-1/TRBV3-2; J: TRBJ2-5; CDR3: CASSPRGGGRRETQYF
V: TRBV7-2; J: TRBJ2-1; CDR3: CASSAGSLTGGHEQFF